Each of the 21 T cell receptor beta chains below was sequenced from the same sample in a study of beta chain features in type 1 diabetes. Sequencing targeted expressed TCRB transcripts, as all isolated RNA had been reverse transcribed. TCRdb's copy holds only in-frame clones and misses some; the assay was immunoSEQ multiplex PCR. The table includes hundreds of thousands of clones, 15% detected once. Sequencing input: naive CD4+ T cells from blood. Receptor source: a man aged 18 to 29 in good health.

The V and J genes are TRBV11-3 and TRBJ2-7; 8 nucleotides align to TRBD1. Germline V lookup: CDR1 SGHNT, CDR2 YENEEA. V trimming: 5 bases; J trimming: 5 bases; junction bases outside the gene matches: 5. CDR3 length: 13 amino acids. The CDR3: CASSPGGRHEQYF. CDR3 sequence (DNA): TGTGCCAGCAGCCCAGGGGGCCGACACGAGCAGTACTTC.

In its sample, this clone was seen a few times. This chain links TRBV19 with TRBJ2-7, with 9 bases lining up with TRBD1. Trimming took 6 bases from V and 5 from J; bases not matched to a gene: 5. The CDR3 totals 13 residues. The germline CDR1 and CDR2 sequences are LNHDA and SQIVND (reference sequence). CDR3: CASRRDRANEQYF. The CDR3 DNA follows: TGTGCCAGTAGACGGGACAGGGCCAACGAGCAGTACTTC.

V usage is TRBV5-6 and J usage is TRBJ2-1, with 8 bases matching TRBD2. The junction had 6 bases not matched to a gene; V was cut back by 0 bases and J by 4 bases. There are 16 residues in the CDR3. CDR1 is SGHDT and CDR2 is YYEEEE in the germline V gene. CDR3 sequence (DNA): TGTGCCAGCAGCTTGGATAGCGGGGAGAAATACAATGAGCAGTTCTTC. It is translated as CASSLDSGEKYNEQFF.

The chain uses TRBV28 and TRBJ2-1, with no clear D. Germline CDR1 is MDHEN and CDR2 is SYDVKM. This CDR3 has 12 residues. Trimming stripped 11 bases from V and 2 bases from J, with 10 bases between. The CDR3 DNA sequence: TGTGCCTGTGAAGGGACCTACAATGAGCAGTTCTTC. It specifies CACEGTYNEQFF.

A remark on this clone: Other DNA sequences from this sample encode an identical CDR3 as well. The chain joins TRBV9 to TRBJ2-5; the match to TRBD2 covers 11 bases. The CDR3 has 16 amino acids. After removal of 1 base from V and 5 bases from J, the junction contained 7 bases not matched to a gene. Per germline, CDR1 SGDLS and CDR2 YYNGEE. The chain's CDR3 is CASSVTLAGGPETQYF. The CDR3 coding sequence is TGTGCCAGCAGCGTAACCTTAGCGGGGGGGCCCGAGACCCAGTACTTC.

J is TRBJ2-7 and V is TRBV15; 10 bases match TRBD2. The CDR3 totals 16 residues. Germline CDR1 reads LNHNV; CDR2 reads YYDKDF (reference sequence). Trimming at V came to 1 base and at J to 5 bases, leaving 8 bases not matched to a gene. The CDR3 region is CATSRGPAGGPHEQYF. The CDR3 coding sequence is TGTGCCACCAGCAGAGGCCCAGCGGGAGGGCCCCACGAGCAGTACTTC.

V gene TRBV5-1 combines with J gene TRBJ2-7; D is possibly TRBD1 or TRBD2 (6 bases each). This CDR3 spans 14 amino acids. Trimming shortened V by 4 bases and J by 6 bases, and 17 bases separated the two germline ends. The germline CDR1 and CDR2 sequences are SGHRS and YFSETQ. The CDR3 DNA sequence: TGCGCCAGCAGCCCCGAGGGGGGCAGAGGCGAGCAGTACTTC. Encoded protein: CASSPEGGRGEQYF.

This clone occurred a few times. V is TRBV7-9 and J is TRBJ1-1; D perhaps matches TRBD1 (5 bases). V was pared by 5 bases and J by 4 bases, with 20 bases between. The CDR3 sequence is 16 residues long. Germline V lookup: CDR1 SEHNR, CDR2 FQNEAQ (reference sequence). In DNA form, the CDR3 reads TGTGCCAGCAGCCCCCCTTTGACAGTCTTGGGCACTGAAGCTTTCTTT. This sequence encodes CASSPPLTVLGTEAFF.

The genes are TRBV29-1 and TRBJ1-2; D not resolved. V shed 8 bases and J shed 6 bases, with 10 bases lying between them. The CDR3 sequence is 10 residues long. The germline CDR1 and CDR2 sequences are SQVTM and ANQGSEA. In DNA, the CDR3 is TGCAGCCCCTTTCAGGATGGCTACACCTTC. Translation gives CSPFQDGYTF.

This clone has more than one count but fewer than ten. This chain connects TRBV6-1 to TRBJ2-7, with D hard to call. The germline V gene encodes CDR1 MNHNS and CDR2 SASEGT. V lost 0 bases and J lost 0, with 6 bases in between. The CDR3 length is 14 residues. The CDR3 region is CASSEAQDSYEQYF. As DNA, the CDR3 is TGTGCCAGCAGTGAAGCCCAGGACTCCTACGAGCAGTACTTC.

The chain links TRBV7-9 to TRBJ2-7; 7 bases agree with TRBD1. Germline-derived CDR1 and CDR2 are SEHNR and FQNEAQ (reference sequence). After removal of 5 bases from V and 9 bases from J, the junction contained 13 bases not matched to a gene. This CDR3 spans 14 amino acids. The CDR3 nucleotides read TGTGCCAGCAGCCCTCCGGGACAGCCCTATCGGCAGTACTTC. It yields the protein CASSPPGQPYRQYF.

The chain couples TRBV11-2 to TRBJ2-1, with 16 positions matching TRBD2. The CDR3 loop spans 15 amino acids. Germline loops: CDR1 SGHAT, CDR2 FQNNGV. The V segment lost 10 bases and the J segment 7 bases; nucleotides outside the gene matches: 7. CDR3 DNA sequence: TGTGCCACTTCGGGACTAGCGGGGGGGCATAATGAGCAGTTCTTC. This gives the protein CATSGLAGGHNEQFF. Variable domain in full (rest from reference TRBV11-2 and TRBJ2-1): EAGVAQSPRYKIIEKRQSVAFWCNPISGHATLYWYQQILGQGPKLLIQFQNNGVVDDSQLPKDRFSAERLKGVDSTLKIQPAKLEDSAVYLCATSGLAGGHNEQFFGPGTRLTVL.

This clone was picked up a small number of times. This chain joins TRBV2 and TRBJ2-7; 13 bases are shared with TRBD2. CDR3 length: 17 residues. CDR1 is SNHLY and CDR2 is FYNNEI in the germline V gene. J was trimmed by 3 bases and V by 10 bases; bases with no gene match: 15. The CDR3 reads CAIKKTSGGQNLYEQYF. The CDR3 DNA reads as TGTGCCATCAAAAAGACTAGCGGGGGGCAAAACCTCTACGAGCAGTACTTC.

This clone showed up just a few times. This sequence joins TRBV28 and TRBJ1-1; 8 bases match TRBD1. With V trimmed by 2 bases and J by 0 bases, 2 bases remained unmatched. The CDR3 length is 15 residues. Per the germline V gene, CDR1 is MDHEN and CDR2 is SYDVKM. The CDR3, as DNA: TGTGCCAGCAGTTTAGACAGGGGCGTGAACACTGAAGCTTTCTTT. Translating it yields CASSLDRGVNTEAFF. Using reference TRBV28 and TRBJ1-1 for the parts outside the CDR3, the full variable domain is DVKVTQSSRYLVKRTGEKVFLECVQDMDHENMFWYRQDPGLGLRLIYFSYDVKMKEKGDIPEGYSVSREKKERFSLILESASTNQTSMYLCASSLDRGVNTEAFFGQGTRLTVV.

The CDR3 DNA is TGTGCCAGCAGCTTTCGGGACACGAACACTGAAGCTTTCTTT. The encoded protein is CASSFRDTNTEAFF. The chain recombines TRBV5-6 with TRBJ1-1, with D possibly matching TRBD1 (6 bases). In germline, CDR1 is SGHDT, CDR2 YYEEEE. CDR3 size: 14 residues. The V end was cut by 2 bases, the J end by 1 base, with 9 bases between.

V is TRBV9 and J is TRBJ2-3, with D possibly TRBD2 on 5 matching bases. The germline CDR1 and CDR2 sequences are SGDLS and YYNGEE. V was clipped by 0 bases and J by 7 bases, with 9 bases between them. The CDR3 is 13 residues long. The DNA for the CDR3 is TGTGCCAGCAGCGTAGCTAGCATACATACGCAGTATTTT. This gives the protein CASSVASIHTQYF. Filled out from reference TRBV9 and TRBJ2-3, the complete variable domain reads DSGVTQTPKHLITATGQRVTLRCSPRSGDLSVYWYQQSLDQGLQFLIQYYNGEERAKGNILERFSAQQFPDLHSELNLSSLELGDSALYFCASSVASIHTQYFGPGTRLTVL.

This sequence joins TRBV9 and TRBJ1-1; maybe TRBD1 (6 bases). V lost 7 bases to trimming and J lost 3 bases, with 13 bases between them. The CDR3 runs 13 residues. Looked up from germline, CDR1 is SGDLS and CDR2 is YYNGEE. CDR3 region: CASATAGDTEAFF. The CDR3 DNA reads as TGTGCCAGCGCGACGGCAGGGGACACTGAAGCTTTCTTT.

This sequence joins TRBV5-1 and TRBJ2-6, with a possible D match to TRBD1 (6 bases). From germline, CDR1 is SGHRS and CDR2 YFSETQ. CDR3 length equals 17 residues. Trimming shortened V by 4 bases and J by 4 bases, and 18 bases separated the two germline ends. CDR3 sequence (DNA): TGCGCCAGCAGCCGTCCTACAGGGTTTCGCGGGGCCAACGTCCTGACTTTC. Translated, it gives CASSRPTGFRGANVLTF.

This clone was counted a few times. CDR3 DNA: TGTGCCATCAGTGAGTCACTGGTGCGCAAGGATCAGCCCCAGCATTTT. Translating gives CAISESLVRKDQPQHF. The chain has TRBV10-3 and TRBJ1-5; D gene unclear. The CDR3 contains 16 residues. Germline CDR1 is ENHRY and CDR2 is SYGVKD. V lost 0 bases and J 5 bases, leaving 14 bases between the germline ends.

Only a few counts were recorded for this clone. V is TRBV7-2 and J is TRBJ1-2; 11 bases are shared with TRBD1. CDR3 length equals 18 residues. Trimming cost V 5 bases and J 5 bases; bases outside gene matches: 16. Germline-derived CDR1 and CDR2 are SGHTA and FQGNSA. The chain's CDR3 is CASSRIKLDRGLKYGYTF. CDR3 DNA: TGTGCCAGCAGCCGAATAAAACTGGACAGGGGGCTTAAGTATGGCTACACCTTC.

The table lists this clone with a few counts. The rearrangement joins TRBV29-1 to TRBJ2-2; 8 positions match TRBD2. In germline, CDR1 is SQVTM, CDR2 ANQGSEA. The J segment lost 1 base and the V segment lost 4 bases, leaving 2 bases of the junction unmatched. The CDR3 length is 14 residues. The DNA of the CDR3 is TGCAGCGTTGTCCTAGCGGGGAACACCGGGGAGCTGTTTTTT. Residues: CSVVLAGNTGELFF.